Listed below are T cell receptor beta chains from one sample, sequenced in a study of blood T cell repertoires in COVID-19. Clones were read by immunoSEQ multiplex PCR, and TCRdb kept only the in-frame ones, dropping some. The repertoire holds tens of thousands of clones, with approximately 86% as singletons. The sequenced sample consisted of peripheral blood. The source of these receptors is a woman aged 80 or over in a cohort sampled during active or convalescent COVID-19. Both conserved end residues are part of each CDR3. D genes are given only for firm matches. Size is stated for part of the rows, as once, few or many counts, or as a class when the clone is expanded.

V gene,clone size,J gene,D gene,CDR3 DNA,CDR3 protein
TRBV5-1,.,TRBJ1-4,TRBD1,TGCGCCAGCAGCGCCACAGGGGGCTGGGAAGAAAAACTGTTTTTT,CASSATGGWEEKLFF
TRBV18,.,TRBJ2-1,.,TGTGCCAGCTCACCAAGCGTACCCGAGGGATACTTCTTC,CASSPSVPEGYFF
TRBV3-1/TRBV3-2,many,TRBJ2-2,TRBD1,TGTGCCAGCAGCGGACAGGGGGCTGGCGGGGAGCTGTTTTTT,CASSGQGAGGELFF
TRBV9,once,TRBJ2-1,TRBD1,TGTGCCAGCAGCTCCTACAGGGGTGACTACAATGAGCAGTTCTTC,CASSSYRGDYNEQFF
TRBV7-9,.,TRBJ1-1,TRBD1,TGTGCCAGCAGCTTAGGACAGGGATTGACTTTCTTT,CASSLGQGLTFF
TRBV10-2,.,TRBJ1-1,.,TGCGCCAGCAGGGAACCCGGGACACAGAACACTGAAGCTTTCTTT,CASREPGTQNTEAFF
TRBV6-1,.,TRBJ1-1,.,TGTGCCAGCAGTGAGGAGGTTTGGGTGGCCGGTGAAGCTTTCTTT,CASSEEVWVAGEAFF
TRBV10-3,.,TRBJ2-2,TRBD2,TGTGCCATCAGTGAGGCACTAGCGGGCGTGGGCGGGGAGCTGTTTTTT,CAISEALAGVGGELFF
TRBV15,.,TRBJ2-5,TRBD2,TGTGCCACCAGCAGAGATACCGGACTAGTGATCGGAGAGACCCAGTACTTC,CATSRDTGLVIGETQYF
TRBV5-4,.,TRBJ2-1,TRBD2,TGTGCCAGCAGCTTTAGGACTAGCACAACCGGCGAGCAGTTCTTC,CASSFRTSTTGEQFF
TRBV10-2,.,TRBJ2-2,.,TGCGCCACCCGTACTAGCTCCACCGGGGAGCTGTTTTTT,CATRTSSTGELFF
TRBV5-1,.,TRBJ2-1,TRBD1,TGCGCCAGCAGCCCTGGGACAGGGGGACTTACCTACAATGAGCAGTTCTTC,CASSPGTGGLTYNEQFF
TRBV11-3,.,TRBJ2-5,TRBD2,TGTGCCAGCAGTTACCAAAGCGGGAGTGTGGAGACCCAGTACTTC,CASSYQSGSVETQYF
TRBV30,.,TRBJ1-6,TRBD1,TGTGCCTGGACCAGGGGACAGGGGCAATCACCCCTCCACTTT,CAWTRGQGQSPLHF
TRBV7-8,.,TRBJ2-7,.,TGTGCCAGCAGCTTAGCGCGCGGGGCGAGAAGGTACGAGCAGTACTTC,CASSLARGARRYEQYF
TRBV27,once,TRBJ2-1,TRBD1,TGTGCCAGCAGTTTAGGACAGGGGGCGTGGGAGCAGTTCTTC,CASSLGQGAWEQFF
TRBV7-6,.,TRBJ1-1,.,TGTGCCAGCAGCCCTACGGACAGTATGAAAGCTTTCTTT,CASSPTDSMKAFF
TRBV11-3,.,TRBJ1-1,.,TGTGCCAGCAGCTTAAAAAGAGGAACTGAAGCTTTCTTT,CASSLKRGTEAFF
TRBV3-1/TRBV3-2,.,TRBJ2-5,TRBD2,TGTGCCAGCAGCCCCCTAGCGGGAGGAGAGACCCAGTACTTC,CASSPLAGGETQYF
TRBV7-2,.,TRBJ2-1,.,TGTGCCAGCAGCTCAGGCTGGGCAGGGTTTTACAATGAGCAGTTCTTC,CASSSGWAGFYNEQFF
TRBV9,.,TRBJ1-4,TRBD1,TGTGCCAGCAGCGTAGGGGACAGAGCAACTAATGAAAAACTGTTTTTT,CASSVGDRATNEKLFF
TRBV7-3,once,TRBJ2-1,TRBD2,TGTGCCAGCAGCACCATGGGACTAGCGGGAGTTGATGAGCAGTTCTTC,CASSTMGLAGVDEQFF
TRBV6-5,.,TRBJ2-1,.,TGTGCCAGCAGTTACCCCCGGGACAATGAGCAGTTCTTC,CASSYPRDNEQFF
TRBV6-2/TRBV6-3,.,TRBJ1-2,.,TGTGCCAGCAGTCGGGACGACTCGCTGGGGGCCTATGGCTACACCTTC,CASSRDDSLGAYGYTF
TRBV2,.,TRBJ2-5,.,TGTGCCACTTTCCGCCTCCCCGGGGAGACCCAGTACTTC,CATFRLPGETQYF
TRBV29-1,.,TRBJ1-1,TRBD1,TGCAGCGTTGAGACAGGGGGGGACACTGAAGCTTTCTTT,CSVETGGDTEAFF
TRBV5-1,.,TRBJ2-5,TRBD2,TGCGCCAGCAGCTTAAATAGCGGGTCATCAGAGACCCAGTACTTC,CASSLNSGSSETQYF
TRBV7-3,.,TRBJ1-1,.,TGTGCCAGCAGCACACAGGGTGAAGTCACTGAAGCTTTCTTT,CASSTQGEVTEAFF
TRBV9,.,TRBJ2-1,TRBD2,TGTGCCAGCAGCGTAGCCCCTTGGGGGAGGGATGAGCAGTTCTTC,CASSVAPWGRDEQFF
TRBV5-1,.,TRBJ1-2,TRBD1,TGCGCCAGCAGCATACTACAGGGGGCGGGCTATGGCTACACCTTC,CASSILQGAGYGYTF
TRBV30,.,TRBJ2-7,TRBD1,TGTGCCTGGGGCACAGGGGACAGGCAGCAGTACTTC,CAWGTGDRQQYF
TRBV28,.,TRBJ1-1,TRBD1,TGTGCCAGCATGTCGGCAGGGGGCAATGGGAATGAAGCTTTCTTT,CASMSAGGNGNEAFF
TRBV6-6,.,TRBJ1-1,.,TGTGCCAGCAGCGGCGACCGGGGCGGAGGGGACACTGAAGCTTTCTTT,CASSGDRGGGDTEAFF
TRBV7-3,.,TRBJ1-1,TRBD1,TGTGCCAGCAGCTCCGGGACAGGGATTACTGAAGCTTTCTTT,CASSSGTGITEAFF
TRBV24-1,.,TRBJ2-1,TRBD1,TGTGCCACCGGGGGACAGGGGATATACAATGAGCAGTTCTTC,CATGGQGIYNEQFF
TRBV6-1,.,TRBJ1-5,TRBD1,TGTGCCAGCAGTGAAATAGGGGGCTTACAGCCCCAGCATTTT,CASSEIGGLQPQHF
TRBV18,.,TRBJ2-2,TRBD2,TGTGCCAGCTCACCATCTAGCGGGAGGTACACCGGGGAGCTGTTTTTT,CASSPSSGRYTGELFF
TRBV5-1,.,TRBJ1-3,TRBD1,TGCGCCAGCAGCCCAGAGGACAGGTGGGGAAACACCATATATTTT,CASSPEDRWGNTIYF
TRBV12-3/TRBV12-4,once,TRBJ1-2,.,TGTGCCAGCAGTTCACGGGGTGGGTATGGCTACACCTTC,CASSSRGGYGYTF
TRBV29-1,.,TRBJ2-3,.,TGCAGCGTTGGGGGGAGTAGCGGCCTCGCAGATACGCAGTATTTT,CSVGGSSGLADTQYF
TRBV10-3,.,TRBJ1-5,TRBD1,TGTGCCATCAGTGAAGGACAGGGTCAGCCCCAGCATTTT,CAISEGQGQPQHF
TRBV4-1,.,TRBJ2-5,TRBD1,TGCGCCAGCAGTGTAACAGGGGCTCTCAAAGAGACCCAGTACTTC,CASSVTGALKETQYF
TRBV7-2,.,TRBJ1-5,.,TGTGCCAGCAGCTTAGGGTCAGGGAATCAGCCCCAGCATTTT,CASSLGSGNQPQHF
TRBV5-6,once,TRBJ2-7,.,TGTGCCAGCAGCTCGGGGACTGCGTTCTACGAGCAGTACTTC,CASSSGTAFYEQYF